This T cell receptor beta chain was recorded in a study of tissue T cells after allogeneic stem cell transplantation. TCRdb's table, derived via immunoSEQ multiplex PCR, lists solely in-frame clones and lacks some. This sample carries some 25,000 clones, around 79% of them seen once, and the ten largest clones take roughly 8%. In its sample, this clone was seen a few times. CDR1 and CDR2 (germline): SGHNT, YENEEA. Trimming pared 1 base from V and 7 bases from J, leaving 7 bases between. The CDR3 extends over 12 amino acids. The receptor comes from a female donor over 55 with lung cancer. Sequencing used tissue from the ileum, obtained at autopsy. This rearrangement joins TRBV11-3 to TRBJ1-1; D remains ambiguous. The CDR3: CASSLVGIEAFF. Here the CDR3 DNA reads TGTGCCAGCAGCTTAGTCGGCATTGAAGCTTTCTTT. Combining the CDR3 with reference TRBV11-3 and TRBJ1-1 gives the whole variable domain EAGVVQSPRYKIIEKKQPVAFWCNPISGHNTLYWYLQNLGQGPELLIRYENEEAVDDSQLPKDRFSAERLKGVDSTLKIQPAELGDSAVYLCASSLVGIEAFFGQGTRLTVV.